This passage covers 24 T cell receptor beta chains from one sample sequenced in a study of T cell repertoires in cytomegalovirus infection. TCRdb processed the reads anew with MiXCR; each CDR3 protein has one entry. The table lists around 300,000 distinct CDR3 sequences, around 25% of them singletons, with about 14% in the top ten. Sequenced sample: PBMCs. The receptor set was obtained from a human donor in good health (CMV status not recorded). Some clones in this sample may be carry-over from other donors' samples.

The V gene is TRBV7-6, the J gene TRBJ2-7; D is perhaps TRBD1 or TRBD2 (5 bases each). This CDR3 comprises 15 residues. CDR1 and CDR2 from the germline V gene are SGHVS and FNYEAQ. V was shortened by 3 bases and J by 2 bases, with 14 bases between the two germline ends. This chain's CDR3 is CASSFEGTVTYEQYF. DNA of the CDR3: TGTGCCAGCAGCTTCGAGGGGACGGTCACCTACGAGCAGTACTTC.

The chain uses TRBV2 and TRBJ1-2; tentative D call: TRBD1 (6 bases). The CDR3 loop spans 13 amino acids. The germline V gene has CDR1 SNHLY and CDR2 FYNNEI. V lost 6 bases and J 6 bases, leaving 14 bases between the germline ends. The CDR3 protein is CASREQGTDGYTF. CDR3 in DNA: TGTGCCAGCAGGGAACAGGGCACGGATGGCTACACCTTC.

The rearrangement joins TRBV7-2 to TRBJ2-3; 9 positions match TRBD1. The CDR3 sequence is 14 residues long. Germline CDR1 is SGHTA and CDR2 is FQGNSA. V lost 5 bases and J lost 5; bases outside the gene matches: 5. CDR3 region: CASSPEDRGDTQYF. In nucleotides, the CDR3 is TGTGCCAGCAGCCCGGAGGACAGGGGAGATACGCAGTATTTT.

This clonotype has ten or more counts. The chain carries TRBV7-2 and TRBJ1-6; no clear D gene. The CDR3 totals 18 residues. V was cut by 0 bases and J by 2 bases, with 14 bases left in between. Germline CDR1 reads SGHTA; CDR2 reads FQGNSA. CDR3 nucleotide sequence: TGTGCCAGCAGCTTAGCCACCCCGGCCAGTCCCTATAATTCACCCCTCCACTTT. This codes for CASSLATPASPYNSPLHF. The whole variable domain, remainder taken from reference TRBV7-2 and TRBJ1-6, is GAGVSQSPSNKVTEKGKDVELRCDPISGHTALYWYRQSLGQGLEFLIYFQGNSAPDKSGLPSDRFSAERTGGSVSTLTIQRTQQEDSAVYLCASSLATPASPYNSPLHFGNGTRLTVT.

In this sample, this clonotype turned up many times. This chain uses TRBV6-5 with TRBJ1-3; D gene uncertain. In germline, CDR1 is MNHEY, CDR2 SVGAGI. This CDR3 has 15 amino acids. V was cut by 0 bases and J by 0 bases, with 6 bases left in between. For the CDR3, the DNA is TGTGCCAGCAGTTACTCGCGAGGCTCTGGAAACACCATATATTTT. Residues: CASSYSRGSGNTIYF.

The genes are TRBV6-2 or TRBV6-3 and TRBJ2-6, with D perhaps given as TRBD1 or TRBD2 (5 bases each). Trimming stripped 7 bases from V and 0 bases from J, with 13 bases between. Germline V gene sequence: CDR1 MNHEY, CDR2 SVGEGT. This CDR3 is built from 16 residues. The CDR3 DNA sequence: TGTGCCAGCACCCAACGGGGACGCTCTGGGGCCAACGTCCTGACTTTC. It codes for CASTQRGRSGANVLTF.

This CDR3 is CSQDRDNTEAFF. The CDR3 DNA reads TGCAGCCAGGACAGGGATAACACTGAAGCTTTCTTT. J is TRBJ1-1 and V is TRBV29-1; 8 nucleotides agree with TRBD1. Trimming removed 8 bases from V and 2 bases from J; junction bases left unmatched: 4. In germline, CDR1 is SQVTM, CDR2 ANQGSEA. CDR3 length equals 12 residues.

The CDR3 sequence is CASSELGHGYGYTF. CDR3 coding DNA: TGTGCCAGCAGTGAACTAGGGCACGGCTATGGCTACACCTTC. The rearrangement uses TRBV25-1 and TRBJ1-2, with unresolved D. Germline loops: CDR1 MGHDK, CDR2 SYGVNS. The V end lost 2 bases, the J end lost 4 bases, and 11 bases lay between the germline ends. The CDR3 covers 14 residues.

In this sample, this clonotype turned up a few times. The CDR3 DNA reads TGCAGCGTCTCGGGACAGGGGTTTGCCGGTCAGGAAAAACTGTTTTTT. It specifies CSVSGQGFAGQEKLFF. The chain uses TRBV29-1 and TRBJ1-4, with 10 bases matching TRBD1. V gave up 6 bases and J gave up 8 bases; unmatched junction bases: 15. Germline V lookup: CDR1 SQVTM, CDR2 ANQGSEA. This CDR3 is 16 amino acids long.

The chain couples TRBV15 to TRBJ2-5, with D tentatively TRBD2 (6 bases). In germline, CDR1 is LNHNV, CDR2 YYDKDF (reference sequence). The length of the CDR3 is 15 residues. The V end was cut by 5 bases, the J end by 5 bases, with 18 bases between. Written as DNA, the CDR3 is TGTGCCACCAGCCGACCGCGGGGCGGTGAGGAGACCCAGTACTTC. It codes for CATSRPRGGEETQYF.

The V gene is TRBV27, the J gene TRBJ1-1, with D possibly TRBD1 on 6 matching bases. Trimming cost V 5 bases and J 3 bases, with 10 bases left between them. Germline CDR1 and CDR2: MNHEY and SMNVEV (reference sequence). CDR3 size: 13 residues. DNA for the CDR3: TGTGCCAGCAGTAGACCAGGGGACACTGAAGCTTTCTTT. It specifies CASSRPGDTEAFF.

The chain recombines TRBV30 with TRBJ1-6; TRBD1 is a possible D gene (6 bases). Trimming shortened V by 4 bases and J by 1 base, and 8 bases separated the two germline ends. The CDR3 has 14 amino acids. Germline CDR1 and CDR2: GTSNPN and SVGIG (reference sequence). The CDR3 DNA reads as TGTGCCTGGACAGGGGATTCCTATAATTCACCCCTCCACTTT. Translation gives CAWTGDSYNSPLHF. The variable domain in full, completed from reference TRBV30 and TRBJ1-6, reads SQTIHQWPATLVQPVGSPLSLECTVEGTSNPNLYWYRQAAGRGLQLLFYSVGIGQISSEVPQNLSASRPQDRQFILSSKKLLLSDSGFYLCAWTGDSYNSPLHFGNGTRLTVT.

The rearrangement joins TRBV6-2 or TRBV6-3 to TRBJ1-1; D remains unclear. The germline V and J ends were trimmed by 6 bases and 11 bases, with 10 bases remaining between them. CDR1 and CDR2 (germline): MNHEY, SVGEGT. This CDR3 is 10 amino acids long. The CDR3 spells CASRDREAFF. DNA for the CDR3: TGTGCCAGCAGGGACCGGGAGGCTTTCTTT.

This clonotype was found a few times. This sequence joins TRBV20-1 and TRBJ2-7, with D uncertain. There are 14 residues in the CDR3. Between the trimmed V and J ends, which lost 6 bases and 1 base, there was a span of 16 bases. Germline V gene data show CDR1 as DFQATT and CDR2 as SNEGSKA (reference sequence). CDR3 region: CSATPPGLSYEQYF. For the CDR3, the DNA is TGCAGTGCGACCCCCCCCGGGCTTTCCTACGAGCAGTACTTC.

This clonotype has only a few counts. The V call is TRBV9, the J call TRBJ1-4; a weak D match, TRBD1 (5 bases). The V end was cut by 0 bases, the J end by 6 bases, with 9 bases between. This CDR3 contains 14 residues. The germline CDR1 and CDR2 sequences are SGDLS and YYNGEE. The CDR3 sequence is CASSVDMGDEKLFF. CDR3 DNA sequence: TGTGCCAGCAGCGTAGATATGGGGGATGAAAAACTGTTTTTT.

V gene TRBV18 combines with J gene TRBJ2-7; 10 nucleotides line up with TRBD1. Germline V lookup: CDR1 KGHSH, CDR2 LQKENI. With V trimmed by 5 bases and J by 7 bases, 8 bases remained unmatched. The CDR3 length is 14 residues. The CDR3, as DNA: TGTGCCAGCTCATTAGGGGGACAGGGGCTGGAGCAGTACTTC. Amino acids: CASSLGGQGLEQYF.

The chain carries TRBV20-1 and TRBJ1-6; D gene unclear. Trimming removed 0 bases at V and 8 bases at J, with 5 bases between. The CDR3 has 12 residues. Germline CDR1 is DFQATT and CDR2 is SNEGSKA (reference sequence). The chain's CDR3 is CSARDGHSPLHF. The CDR3, as DNA: TGCAGTGCTAGAGATGGACATTCACCCCTCCACTTT.

The rearrangement joins TRBV28 to TRBJ1-1, with 9 bases matching TRBD1. This CDR3 region has 16 residues. Germline V gene sequence: CDR1 MDHEN, CDR2 SYDVKM. With V trimmed by 5 bases and J by 4 bases, 11 bases remained unmatched. The CDR3 nucleotides read TGTGCCAGCAGTCCCCGGCCTGGACAGGGGAGCACTGAAGCTTTCTTT. Its translation is CASSPRPGQGSTEAFF.

V gene TRBV5-1 combines with J gene TRBJ2-1; a weak D match, TRBD2 (6 bases). The V gene lost 4 bases and the J gene lost 0 bases, with 11 bases spanning the gap. The CDR3 loop spans 15 amino acids. Germline V gene lookup returns CDR1 SGHRS and CDR2 YFSETQ. CDR3 protein: CASSPEGSSYNEQFF. The DNA of the CDR3 is TGCGCCAGCAGCCCGGAGGGGAGCTCCTACAATGAGCAGTTCTTC.

The CDR3 loop is CATSDSPGRPSTDTQYF. CDR3 DNA: TGTGCCACCAGTGATTCTCCAGGCAGACCCTCCACAGATACGCAGTATTTT. This rearrangement joins TRBV24-1 to TRBJ2-3; D not certain. The CDR3 is 17 residues long. The V gene's germline CDR1 is KGHDR and CDR2 SFDVKD. The V end was cut by 2 bases, the J end by 2 bases, with 16 bases between.

This clonotype occurred a few times. The genes are TRBV7-3 and TRBJ2-2; 9 bases fit TRBD2. V was pared by 5 bases and J by 8 bases, with 9 bases of the junction left unmatched. CDR1 and CDR2 (germline): SGHTA, FQGTGA. This CDR3 spans 15 amino acids. The CDR3 region is CASSTGTSSRGELFF. For the CDR3, the DNA is TGTGCCAGCAGCACCGGGACTAGCAGTCGGGGGGAGCTGTTTTTT. Complete variable domain (other parts from reference TRBV7-3 and TRBJ2-2): GAGVSQTPSNKVTEKGKYVELRCDPISGHTALYWYRQSLGQGPEFLIYFQGTGAADDSGLPNDRFFAVRPEGSVSTLKIQRTERGDSAVYLCASSTGTSSRGELFFGEGSRLTVL.

This chain uses TRBV30 with TRBJ1-1; D gene ambiguous. The CDR3 is 11 amino acids. Germline assignment: CDR1 GTSNPN and CDR2 SVGIG (reference sequence). V was trimmed by 2 bases and J by 8 bases, leaving 9 bases between them. The CDR3: CAWSRDQEAFF. The CDR3 region has the DNA TGTGCCTGGAGTAGAGACCAGGAAGCTTTCTTT. Filled out from reference TRBV30 and TRBJ1-1, the complete variable domain reads SQTIHQWPATLVQPVGSPLSLECTVEGTSNPNLYWYRQAAGRGLQLLFYSVGIGQISSEVPQNLSASRPQDRQFILSSKKLLLSDSGFYLCAWSRDQEAFFGQGTRLTVV.

V gene TRBV24-1 combines with J gene TRBJ2-5; D is perhaps TRBD1 (7 bases). This CDR3 spans 16 amino acids. Germline CDR1 is KGHDR and CDR2 is SFDVKD. V dropped 3 bases and J dropped 1 base, with 14 bases sitting between them. In nucleotides, the CDR3 is TGTGCCACCAGTGATAAAATCAGGGGGGTCCAAGAGACCCAGTACTTC. Amino acid sequence: CATSDKIRGVQETQYF.

This chain links TRBV10-3 with TRBJ1-5; maybe TRBD1 (6 bases). This CDR3 comprises 16 residues. Trimming shortened V by 4 bases and J by 5 bases, and 18 bases separated the two germline ends. Per the germline V gene, CDR1 is ENHRY and CDR2 is SYGVKD. CDR3 nucleotide sequence: TGTGCCATCAGTGGGGGGCTCGGTGAAGGCGATCAGCCCCAGCATTTT. Protein sequence: CAISGGLGEGDQPQHF.